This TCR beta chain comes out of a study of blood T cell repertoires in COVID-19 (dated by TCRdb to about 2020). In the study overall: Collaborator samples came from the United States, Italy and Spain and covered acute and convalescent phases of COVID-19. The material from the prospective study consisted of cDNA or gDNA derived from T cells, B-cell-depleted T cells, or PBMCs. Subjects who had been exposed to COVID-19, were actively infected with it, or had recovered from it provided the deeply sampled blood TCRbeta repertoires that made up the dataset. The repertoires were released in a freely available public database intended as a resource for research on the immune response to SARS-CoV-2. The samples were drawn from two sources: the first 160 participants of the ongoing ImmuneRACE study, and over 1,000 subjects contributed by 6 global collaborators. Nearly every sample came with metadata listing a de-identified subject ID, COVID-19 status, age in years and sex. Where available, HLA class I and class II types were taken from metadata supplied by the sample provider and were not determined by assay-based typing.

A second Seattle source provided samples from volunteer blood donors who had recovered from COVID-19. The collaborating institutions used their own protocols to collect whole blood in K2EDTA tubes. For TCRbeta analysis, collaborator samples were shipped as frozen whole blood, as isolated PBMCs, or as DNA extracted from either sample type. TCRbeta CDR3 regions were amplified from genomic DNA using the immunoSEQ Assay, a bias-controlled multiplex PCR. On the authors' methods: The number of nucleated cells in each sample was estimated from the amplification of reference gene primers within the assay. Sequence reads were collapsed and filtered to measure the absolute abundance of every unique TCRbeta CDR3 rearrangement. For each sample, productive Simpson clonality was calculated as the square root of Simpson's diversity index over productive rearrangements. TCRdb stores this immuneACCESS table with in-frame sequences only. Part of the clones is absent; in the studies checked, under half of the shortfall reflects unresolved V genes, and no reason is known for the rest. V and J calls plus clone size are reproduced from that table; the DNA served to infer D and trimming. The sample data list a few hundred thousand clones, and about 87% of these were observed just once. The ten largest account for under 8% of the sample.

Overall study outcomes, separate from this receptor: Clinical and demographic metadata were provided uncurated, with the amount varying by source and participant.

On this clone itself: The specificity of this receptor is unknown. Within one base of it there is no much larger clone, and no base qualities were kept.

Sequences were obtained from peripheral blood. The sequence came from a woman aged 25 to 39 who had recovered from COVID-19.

DNA sequence: TGTGCCAGCAGTTTAGTCCCTAGCGGGACCTACAATGAGCAGTTCTTC. This gives the protein CASSLVPSGTYNEQFF. The sequence joins TRBV27 to TRBJ2-1, and 9 junctional nucleotides match TRBD2. The V end gives up 2 bases and the J end 2 bases, leaving 4 bases in the junction not matched to a gene. From the cysteine through the phenylalanine, the CDR3 covers 16 amino acids. Only the CDR3 portion is preserved as DNA: 48 bases, with reading frame beginning at the first base. The germline V gene (reference sequence) gives CDR1 as MNHEY and CDR2 as SMNVEV.